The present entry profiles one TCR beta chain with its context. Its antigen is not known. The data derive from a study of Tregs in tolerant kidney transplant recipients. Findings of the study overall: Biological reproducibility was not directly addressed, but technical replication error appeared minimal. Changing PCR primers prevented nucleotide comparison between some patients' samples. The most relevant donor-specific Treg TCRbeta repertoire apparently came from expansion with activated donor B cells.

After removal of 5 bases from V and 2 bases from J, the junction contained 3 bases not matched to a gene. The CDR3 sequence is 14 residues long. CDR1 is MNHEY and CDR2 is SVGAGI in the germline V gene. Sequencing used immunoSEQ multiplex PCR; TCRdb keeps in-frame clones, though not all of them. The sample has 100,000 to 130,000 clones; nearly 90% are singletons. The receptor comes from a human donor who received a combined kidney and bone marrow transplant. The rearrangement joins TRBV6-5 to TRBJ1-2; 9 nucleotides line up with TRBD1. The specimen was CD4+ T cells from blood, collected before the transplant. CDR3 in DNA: TGTGCCAGCAGTCGGGACAGGGCAAACTATGGCTACACCTTC. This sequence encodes CASSRDRANYGYTF.